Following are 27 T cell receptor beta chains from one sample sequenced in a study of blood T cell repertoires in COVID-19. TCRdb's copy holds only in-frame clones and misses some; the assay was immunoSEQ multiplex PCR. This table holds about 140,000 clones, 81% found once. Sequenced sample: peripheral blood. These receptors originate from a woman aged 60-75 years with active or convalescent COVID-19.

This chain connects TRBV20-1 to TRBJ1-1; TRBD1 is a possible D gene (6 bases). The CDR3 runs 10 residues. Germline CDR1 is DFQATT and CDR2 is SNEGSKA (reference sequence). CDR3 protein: CIGRTAEAFF. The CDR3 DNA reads TGCATTGGTAGGACAGCTGAAGCTTTCTTT.

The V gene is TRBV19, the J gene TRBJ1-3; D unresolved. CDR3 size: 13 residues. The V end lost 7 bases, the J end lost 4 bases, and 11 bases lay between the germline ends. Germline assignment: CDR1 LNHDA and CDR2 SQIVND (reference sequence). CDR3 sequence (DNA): TGTGCCAGTAAACGCGGGAACGGAAACACCATATATTTT. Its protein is CASKRGNGNTIYF.

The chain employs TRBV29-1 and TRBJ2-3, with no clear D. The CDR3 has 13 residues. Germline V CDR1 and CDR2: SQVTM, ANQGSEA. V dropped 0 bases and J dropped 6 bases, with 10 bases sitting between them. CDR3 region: CSVEDRLVDTQYF. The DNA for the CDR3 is TGCAGCGTTGAAGATAGGCTAGTGGATACGCAGTATTTT.

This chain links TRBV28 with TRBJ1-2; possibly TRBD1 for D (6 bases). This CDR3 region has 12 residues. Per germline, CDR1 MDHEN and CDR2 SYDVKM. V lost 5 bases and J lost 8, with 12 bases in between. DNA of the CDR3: TGTGCCAGCAGTACAGGGCCCCGGGGCTACACCTTC. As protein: CASSTGPRGYTF.

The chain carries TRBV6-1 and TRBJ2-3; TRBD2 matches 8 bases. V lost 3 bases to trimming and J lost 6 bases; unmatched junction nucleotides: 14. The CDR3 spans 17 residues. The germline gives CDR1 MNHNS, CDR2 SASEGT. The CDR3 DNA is TGTGCCAGCAGTGAGGCCGCGGGAGGACCATCAGGGGATACGCAGTATTTT. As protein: CASSEAAGGPSGDTQYF.

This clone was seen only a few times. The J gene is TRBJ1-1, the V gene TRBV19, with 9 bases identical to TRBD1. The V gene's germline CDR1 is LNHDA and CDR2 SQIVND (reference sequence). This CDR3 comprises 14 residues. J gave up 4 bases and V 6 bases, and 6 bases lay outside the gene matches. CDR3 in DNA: TGTGCCAGTAGACTGCGGGACAGGGCCACTGAAGCTTTCTTT. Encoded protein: CASRLRDRATEAFF.

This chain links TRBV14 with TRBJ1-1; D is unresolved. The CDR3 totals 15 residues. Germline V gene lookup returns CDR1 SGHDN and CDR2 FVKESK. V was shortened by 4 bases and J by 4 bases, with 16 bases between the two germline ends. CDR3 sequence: CASSPGLIRPTEAFF. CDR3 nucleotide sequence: TGTGCCAGCAGCCCCGGACTCATTAGGCCCACTGAAGCTTTCTTT.

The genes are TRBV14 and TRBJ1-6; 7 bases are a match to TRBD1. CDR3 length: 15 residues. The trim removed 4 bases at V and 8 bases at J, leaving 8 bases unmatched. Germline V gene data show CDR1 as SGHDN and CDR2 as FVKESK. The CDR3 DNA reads TGTGCCAGCAGCCGGCTCCAGGGGGTATATTCACCCCTCCACTTT. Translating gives CASSRLQGVYSPLHF.

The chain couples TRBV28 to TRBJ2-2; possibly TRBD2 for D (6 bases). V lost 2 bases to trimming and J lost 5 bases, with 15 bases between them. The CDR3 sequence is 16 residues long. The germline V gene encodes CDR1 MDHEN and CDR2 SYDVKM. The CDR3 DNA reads TGTGCCAGCAGTTTACGGGGGAGTGGGAATACCGGGGAGCTGTTTTTT. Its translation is CASSLRGSGNTGELFF.

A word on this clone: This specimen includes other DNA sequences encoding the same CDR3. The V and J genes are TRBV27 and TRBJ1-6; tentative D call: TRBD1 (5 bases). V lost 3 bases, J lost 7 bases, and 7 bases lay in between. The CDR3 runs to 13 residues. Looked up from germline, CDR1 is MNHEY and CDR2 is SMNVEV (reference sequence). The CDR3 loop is CASSLGGNSPLHF. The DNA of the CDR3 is TGTGCCAGCAGTTTGGGGGGGAATTCACCCCTCCACTTT.

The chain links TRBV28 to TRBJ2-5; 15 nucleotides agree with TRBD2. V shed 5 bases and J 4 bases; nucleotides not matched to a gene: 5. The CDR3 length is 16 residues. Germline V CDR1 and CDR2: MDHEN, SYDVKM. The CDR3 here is CASSTPGLAGGETQYF. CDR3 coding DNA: TGTGCCAGCAGTACACCGGGACTAGCGGGAGGAGAGACCCAGTACTTC.

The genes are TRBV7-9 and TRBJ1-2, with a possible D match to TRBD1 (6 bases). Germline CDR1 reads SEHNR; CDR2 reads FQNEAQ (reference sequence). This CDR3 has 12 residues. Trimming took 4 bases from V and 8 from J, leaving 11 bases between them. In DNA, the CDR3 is TGTGCCAGCAGCTCCAGACAGGAGGGCTACACCTTC. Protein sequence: CASSSRQEGYTF.

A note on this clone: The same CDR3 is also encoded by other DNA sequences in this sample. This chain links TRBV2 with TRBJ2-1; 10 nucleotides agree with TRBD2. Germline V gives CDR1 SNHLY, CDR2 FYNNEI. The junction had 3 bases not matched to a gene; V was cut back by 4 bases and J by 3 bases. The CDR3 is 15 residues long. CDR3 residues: CASSGTSGHYNEQFF. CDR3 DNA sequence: TGTGCCAGCAGTGGGACTAGCGGACACTACAATGAGCAGTTCTTC.

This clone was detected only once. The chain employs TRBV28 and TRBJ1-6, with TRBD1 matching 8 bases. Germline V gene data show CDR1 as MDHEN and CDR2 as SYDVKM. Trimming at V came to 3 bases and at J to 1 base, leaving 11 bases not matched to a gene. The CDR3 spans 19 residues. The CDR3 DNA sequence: TGTGCCAGCAGTTTCCCCCAACCGGGACAGGTTTCCTATAATTCACCCCTCCACTTT. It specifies CASSFPQPGQVSYNSPLHF.

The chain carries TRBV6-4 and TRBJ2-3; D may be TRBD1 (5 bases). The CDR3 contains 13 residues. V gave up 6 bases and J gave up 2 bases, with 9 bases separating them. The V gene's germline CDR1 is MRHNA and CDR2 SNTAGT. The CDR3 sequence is CASSRRATDTQYF. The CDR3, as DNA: TGTGCCAGCAGCCGCAGGGCCACAGATACGCAGTATTTT.

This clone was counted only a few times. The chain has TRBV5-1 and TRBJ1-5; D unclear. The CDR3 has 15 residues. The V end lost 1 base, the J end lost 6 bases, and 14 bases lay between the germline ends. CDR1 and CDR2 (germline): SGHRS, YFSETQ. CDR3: CASSLSGEASQPQHF. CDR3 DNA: TGCGCCAGCAGCTTGTCTGGAGAAGCTTCTCAGCCCCAGCATTTT.

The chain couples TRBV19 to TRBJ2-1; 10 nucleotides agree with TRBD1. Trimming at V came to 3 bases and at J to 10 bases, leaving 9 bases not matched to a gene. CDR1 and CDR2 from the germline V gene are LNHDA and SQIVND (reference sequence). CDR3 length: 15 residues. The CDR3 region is CASSIHRGTGVEQFF. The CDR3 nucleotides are TGTGCCAGTAGTATCCATAGGGGGACAGGGGTCGAGCAGTTCTTC.

In DNA form, the CDR3 reads TGTGCCAGCAGTTACACAGATACGCAGTATTTT. It specifies CASSYTDTQYF. The chain links TRBV2 to TRBJ2-3; D not certain. Trimming pared 5 bases from V and 2 bases from J, leaving 2 bases between. Germline lookup yields CDR1 SNHLY and CDR2 FYNNEI. This CDR3 is built from 11 residues. Based on the CDR3 plus reference TRBV2 and TRBJ2-3, the full variable domain is EPEVTQTPSHQVTQMGQEVILRCVPISNHLYFYWYRQILGQKVEFLVSFYNNEISEKSEIFDDQFSVERPDGSNFTLKIRSTKLEDSAMYFCASSYTDTQYFGPGTRLTVL.

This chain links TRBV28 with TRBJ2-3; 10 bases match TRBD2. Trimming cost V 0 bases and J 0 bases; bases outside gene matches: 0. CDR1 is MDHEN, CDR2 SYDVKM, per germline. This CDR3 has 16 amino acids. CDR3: CASSLWTSGSTDTQYF. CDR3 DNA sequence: TGTGCCAGCAGTTTATGGACTAGCGGGAGCACAGATACGCAGTATTTT.

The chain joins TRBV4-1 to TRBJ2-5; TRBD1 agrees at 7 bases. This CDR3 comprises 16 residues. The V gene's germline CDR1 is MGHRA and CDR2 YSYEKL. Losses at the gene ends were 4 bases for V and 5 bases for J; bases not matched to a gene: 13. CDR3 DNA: TGCGCCAGCAGCCTCTCGACAGGGTCCCGCGGGGAGACCCAGTACTTC. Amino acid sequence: CASSLSTGSRGETQYF.

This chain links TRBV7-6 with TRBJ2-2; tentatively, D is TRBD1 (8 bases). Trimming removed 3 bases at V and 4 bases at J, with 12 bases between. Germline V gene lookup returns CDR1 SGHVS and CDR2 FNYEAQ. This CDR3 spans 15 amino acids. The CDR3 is CASSLTGEGTGELFF. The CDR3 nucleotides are TGTGCCAGCAGCTTGACAGGGGAGGGCACCGGGGAGCTGTTTTTT.

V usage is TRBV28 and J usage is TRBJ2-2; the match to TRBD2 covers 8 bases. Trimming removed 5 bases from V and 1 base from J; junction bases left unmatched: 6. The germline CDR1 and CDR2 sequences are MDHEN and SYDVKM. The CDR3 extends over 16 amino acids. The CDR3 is CASSPLSGRNTGELFF. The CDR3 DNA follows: TGTGCCAGCAGTCCTTTAAGCGGGAGGAACACCGGGGAGCTGTTTTTT.

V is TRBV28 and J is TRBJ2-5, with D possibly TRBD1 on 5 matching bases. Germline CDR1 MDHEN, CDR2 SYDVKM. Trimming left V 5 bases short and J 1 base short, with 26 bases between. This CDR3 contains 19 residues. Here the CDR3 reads CASSPNRGLRVLPQETQYF. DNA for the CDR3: TGTGCCAGCAGTCCAAACCGAGGTCTCAGGGTGTTACCCCAAGAGACCCAGTACTTC. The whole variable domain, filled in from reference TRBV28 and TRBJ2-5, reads DVKVTQSSRYLVKRTGEKVFLECVQDMDHENMFWYRQDPGLGLRLIYFSYDVKMKEKGDIPEGYSVSREKKERFSLILESASTNQTSMYLCASSPNRGLRVLPQETQYFGPGTRLLVL.

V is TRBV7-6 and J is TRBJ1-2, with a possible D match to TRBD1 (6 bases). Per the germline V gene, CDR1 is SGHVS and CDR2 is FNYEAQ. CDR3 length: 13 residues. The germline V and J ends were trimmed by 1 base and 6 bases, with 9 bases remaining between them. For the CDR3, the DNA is TGTGCCAGCAGCTTAGGGCAGGGGAATGGCTACACCTTC. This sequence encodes CASSLGQGNGYTF. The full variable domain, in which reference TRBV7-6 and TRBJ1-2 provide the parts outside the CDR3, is GAGVSQSPRYKVTKRGQDVALRCDPISGHVSLYWYRQALGQGPEFLTYFNYEAQQDKSGLPNDRFSAERPEGSISTLTIQRTEQRDSAMYRCASSLGQGNGYTFGSGTRLTVV.

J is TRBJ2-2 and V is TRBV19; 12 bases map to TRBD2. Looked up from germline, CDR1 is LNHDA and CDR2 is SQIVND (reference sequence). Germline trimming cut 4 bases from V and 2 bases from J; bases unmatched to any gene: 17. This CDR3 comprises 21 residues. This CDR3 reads CASSTTRRLAGVSGNTGELFF. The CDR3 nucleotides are TGTGCCAGTAGTACGACCCGAAGACTAGCGGGAGTGAGTGGTAACACCGGGGAGCTGTTTTTT.

Here the CDR3 reads CASSDPRQGAYEQYV. CDR3 DNA sequence: TGTGCCAGCAGCGACCCGAGACAGGGGGCCTACGAGCAGTACGTC. The V and J genes are TRBV11-2 and TRBJ2-7; 9 positions agree with TRBD1. V was clipped by 5 bases and J by 2 bases; unmatched bases: 7. This CDR3 spans 15 amino acids. CDR1 and CDR2 from the germline V gene are SGHAT and FQNNGV.

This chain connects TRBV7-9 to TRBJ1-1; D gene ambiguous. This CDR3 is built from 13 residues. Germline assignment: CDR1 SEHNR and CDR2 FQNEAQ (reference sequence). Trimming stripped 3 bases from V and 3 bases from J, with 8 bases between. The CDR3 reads CASSFTSDTEAFF. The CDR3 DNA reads TGTGCCAGCAGCTTCACCTCGGACACTGAAGCTTTCTTT.